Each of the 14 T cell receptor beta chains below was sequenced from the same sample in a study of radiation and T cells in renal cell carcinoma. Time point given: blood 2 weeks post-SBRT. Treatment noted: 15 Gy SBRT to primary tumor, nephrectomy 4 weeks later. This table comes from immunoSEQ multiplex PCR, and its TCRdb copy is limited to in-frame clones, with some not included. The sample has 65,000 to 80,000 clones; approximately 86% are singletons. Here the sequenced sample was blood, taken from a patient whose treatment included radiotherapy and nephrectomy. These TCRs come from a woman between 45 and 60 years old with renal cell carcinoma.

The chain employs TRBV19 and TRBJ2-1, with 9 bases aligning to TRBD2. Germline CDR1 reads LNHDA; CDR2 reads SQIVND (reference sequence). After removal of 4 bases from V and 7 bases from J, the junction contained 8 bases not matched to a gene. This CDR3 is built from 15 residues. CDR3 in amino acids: CASSTAGGRWNEQFF. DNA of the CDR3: TGTGCCAGTAGTACCGCGGGGGGGCGATGGAATGAGCAGTTCTTC.

The CDR3 reads CASSYSIYLSETQYF. The CDR3 bases are TGTGCCAGCAGTTACTCGATCTACTTATCTGAGACCCAGTACTTC. The chain links TRBV6-5 to TRBJ2-5; D is undetermined. The CDR3 is 15 residues long. V was shortened by 0 bases and J by 5 bases, with 13 bases between the two germline ends. CDR1 and CDR2 from the germline V gene are MNHEY and SVGAGI.

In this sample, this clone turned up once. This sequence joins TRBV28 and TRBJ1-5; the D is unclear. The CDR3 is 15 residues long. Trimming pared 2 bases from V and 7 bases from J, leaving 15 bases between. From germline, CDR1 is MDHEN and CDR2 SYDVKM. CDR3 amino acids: CASSLTLRGSQPQHF. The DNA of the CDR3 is TGTGCCAGCAGTTTAACACTGCGCGGGAGCCAGCCCCAGCATTTT. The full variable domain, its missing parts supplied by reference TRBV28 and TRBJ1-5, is DVKVTQSSRYLVKRTGEKVFLECVQDMDHENMFWYRQDPGLGLRLIYFSYDVKMKEKGDIPEGYSVSREKKERFSLILESASTNQTSMYLCASSLTLRGSQPQHFGDGTRLSIL.

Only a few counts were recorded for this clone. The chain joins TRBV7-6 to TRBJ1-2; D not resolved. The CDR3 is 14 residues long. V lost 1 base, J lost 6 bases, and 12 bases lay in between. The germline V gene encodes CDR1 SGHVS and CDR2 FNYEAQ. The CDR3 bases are TGTGCCAGCAGCTTAGTGGGGATGGGTGATGGCTACACCTTC. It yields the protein CASSLVGMGDGYTF. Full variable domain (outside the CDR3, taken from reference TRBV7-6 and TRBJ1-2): GAGVSQSPRYKVTKRGQDVALRCDPISGHVSLYWYRQALGQGPEFLTYFNYEAQQDKSGLPNDRFSAERPEGSISTLTIQRTEQRDSAMYRCASSLVGMGDGYTFGSGTRLTVV.

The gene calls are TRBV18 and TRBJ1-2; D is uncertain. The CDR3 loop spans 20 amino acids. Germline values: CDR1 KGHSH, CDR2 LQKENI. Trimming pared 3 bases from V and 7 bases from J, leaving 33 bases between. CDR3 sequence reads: CASSPPPLGGNLPRTAGYTF. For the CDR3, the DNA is TGTGCCAGCTCACCCCCCCCATTAGGAGGGAACCTCCCGAGGACTGCTGGCTACACCTTC.

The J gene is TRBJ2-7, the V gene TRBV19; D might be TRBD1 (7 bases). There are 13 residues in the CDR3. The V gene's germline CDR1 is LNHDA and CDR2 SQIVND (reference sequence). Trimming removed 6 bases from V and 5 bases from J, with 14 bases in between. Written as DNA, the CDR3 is TGTGCCAGTAGGCCCAGGGGGGTCGACGAGCAGTACTTC. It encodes CASRPRGVDEQYF.

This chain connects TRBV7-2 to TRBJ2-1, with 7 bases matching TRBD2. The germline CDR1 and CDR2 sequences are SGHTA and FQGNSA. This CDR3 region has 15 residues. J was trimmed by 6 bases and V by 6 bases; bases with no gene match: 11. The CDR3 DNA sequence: TGTGCCAGCAGTCGGTCTAGCGGCCCGGGCAATGAGCAGTTCTTC. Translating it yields CASSRSSGPGNEQFF.

CDR3 protein: CASLTVNSPLHF. The DNA of the CDR3 is TGTGCCAGCCTGACAGTTAATTCACCCCTCCACTTT. V is TRBV28 and J is TRBJ1-6; D is possibly TRBD1 (5 bases). This CDR3 has 12 residues. The germline CDR1 and CDR2 sequences are MDHEN and SYDVKM. The V gene lost 8 bases and the J gene lost 6 bases, with 8 bases spanning the gap.

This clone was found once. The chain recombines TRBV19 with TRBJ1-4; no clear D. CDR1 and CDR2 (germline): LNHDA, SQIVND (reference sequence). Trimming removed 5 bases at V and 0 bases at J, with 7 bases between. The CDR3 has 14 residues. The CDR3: CASSRRATNEKLFF. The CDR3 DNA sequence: TGTGCCAGTAGTCGCCGGGCAACTAATGAAAAACTGTTTTTT.

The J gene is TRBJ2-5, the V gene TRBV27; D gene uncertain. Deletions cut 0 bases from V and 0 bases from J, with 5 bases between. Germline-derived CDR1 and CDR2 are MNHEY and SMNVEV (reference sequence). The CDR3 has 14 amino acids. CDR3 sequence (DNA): TGTGCCAGCAGTTTATCGCTCCACCAAGAGACCCAGTACTTC. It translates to CASSLSLHQETQYF.

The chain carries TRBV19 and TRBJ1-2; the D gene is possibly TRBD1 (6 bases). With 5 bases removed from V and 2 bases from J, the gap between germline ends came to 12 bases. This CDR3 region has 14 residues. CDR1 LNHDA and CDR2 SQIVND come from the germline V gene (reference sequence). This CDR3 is CASSQGPRNYGYTF. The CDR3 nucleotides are TGTGCCAGTAGTCAGGGGCCGAGGAACTATGGCTACACCTTC.

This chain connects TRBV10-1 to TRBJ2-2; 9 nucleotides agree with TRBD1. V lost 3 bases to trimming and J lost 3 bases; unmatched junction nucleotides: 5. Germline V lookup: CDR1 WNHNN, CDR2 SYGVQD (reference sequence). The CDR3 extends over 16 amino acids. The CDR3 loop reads CASSDAGTGHTGELFF. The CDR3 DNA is TGCGCCAGCAGTGATGCCGGGACAGGGCACACCGGGGAGCTGTTTTTT.

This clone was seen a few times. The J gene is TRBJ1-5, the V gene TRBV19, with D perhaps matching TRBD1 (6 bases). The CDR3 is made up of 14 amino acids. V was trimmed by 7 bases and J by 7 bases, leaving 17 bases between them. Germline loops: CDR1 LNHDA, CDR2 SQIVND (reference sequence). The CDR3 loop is CASTPSNRDQPQHF. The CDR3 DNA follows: TGTGCCAGTACCCCCTCAAACAGGGACCAGCCCCAGCATTTT.

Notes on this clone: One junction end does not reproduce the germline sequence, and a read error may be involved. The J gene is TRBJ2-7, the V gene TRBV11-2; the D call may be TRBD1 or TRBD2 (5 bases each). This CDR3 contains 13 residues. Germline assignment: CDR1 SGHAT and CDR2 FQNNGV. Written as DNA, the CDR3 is TGTGCCAGCAGCTTTAGTCTGGGGGACCCGCCTGAATTC. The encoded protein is CASSFSLGDPPEF.